This TCR beta chain stems from a study of blood T cell repertoires in COVID-19. V dropped 7 bases and J dropped 5; count of bases not matched to a gene: 11. There are 15 residues in the CDR3. Germline V gene sequence: CDR1 LNHDA, CDR2 SQIVND (reference sequence). Method: immunoSEQ multiplex PCR; TCRdb's copy keeps in-frame clones and lacks some. Here the sample spans under 85,000 clones, 77% being singletons. The genes are TRBV19 and TRBJ2-3, with TRBD2 matching 8 bases. The sequence derives from a human donor in a cohort sampled during active COVID-19. Sequenced: peripheral blood. The CDR3 loop reads CASTLAGGPRDTQYF. The CDR3 bases are TGTGCCAGTACCCTTGCGGGGGGCCCACGAGATACGCAGTATTTT.